Below, one TCR beta chain is given with its context. Its antigen is not known. These data belong to a study of siplizumab effects on memory and regulatory T cells. Germline V lookup: CDR1 KGHSH, CDR2 LQKENI. V lost 0 bases, J lost 0 bases, and 5 bases lay in between. The CDR3 spans 15 residues. Produced via immunoSEQ multiplex PCR; TCRdb's table is partial and in-frame only. Of around 58,000 clones in the sample, 75% to 90% were seen once. Overall study findings and caveats: Apparently key alloresponse contributors, naive T cells also seemed more diverse than memory cells.

V gene TRBV18 combines with J gene TRBJ1-4, with D unresolved. The TCR was taken from a human donor in good health. Sequenced sample: memory CD4+ T cells sorted from blood. The DNA for the CDR3 is TGTGCCAGCTCACCACCGCGGACAACTAATGAAAAACTGTTTTTT. Encoded protein: CASSPPRTTNEKLFF.